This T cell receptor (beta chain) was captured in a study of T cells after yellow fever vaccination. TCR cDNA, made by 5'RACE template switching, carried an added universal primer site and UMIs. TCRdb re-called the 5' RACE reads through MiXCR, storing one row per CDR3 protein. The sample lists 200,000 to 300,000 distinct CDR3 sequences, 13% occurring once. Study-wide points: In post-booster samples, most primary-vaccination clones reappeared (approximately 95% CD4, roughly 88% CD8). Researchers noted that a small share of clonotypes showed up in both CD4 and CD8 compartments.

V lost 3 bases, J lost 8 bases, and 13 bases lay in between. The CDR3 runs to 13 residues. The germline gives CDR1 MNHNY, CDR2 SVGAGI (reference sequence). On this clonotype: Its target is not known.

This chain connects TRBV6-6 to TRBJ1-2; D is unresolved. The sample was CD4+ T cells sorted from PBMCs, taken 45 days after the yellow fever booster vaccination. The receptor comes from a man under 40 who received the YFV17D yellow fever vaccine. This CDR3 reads CASSYPSTGGYTF. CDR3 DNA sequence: TGTGCCAGCAGTTATCCTTCGACGGGAGGCTACACCTTC.